A selection of T cell receptor beta chains follows, all from one sample in a study of shared clonotypes between healthy human individuals. Only in-frame clones appear in the TCRdb table, and some are missing; sequencing was by immunoSEQ multiplex PCR. The data contain about 2 million clones, just under 95% of them singletons. Sequenced sample: naive CD8+ T cells sorted from blood. These receptors originate from a man aged 18 to 30 in good health. CDR3s include the opening cysteine and the closing phenylalanine or tryptophan. The order of the fields is D gene, J gene, V gene, CDR3 protein. A D gene is named only where the DNA matches it firmly.

>.|TRBJ1-6|TRBV6-5
CASAGGWNSPLHF
>.|TRBJ2-7|TRBV30
CAWSVGQAYEQYF
>.|TRBJ1-6|TRBV5-3
CARSLPVGVRAPLHF
>TRBD2|TRBJ2-1|TRBV7-9
CASSLSAGELSNEQFF
>.|TRBJ2-5|TRBV5-4
CASSIGGEETQYF
>TRBD2|TRBJ2-2|TRBV4-3
CASSQQTSGAGELFF
>.|TRBJ2-2|TRBV5-4
CASSSPGLSGELFF
>.|TRBJ2-7|TRBV9
CASSADSYEQYF
>.|TRBJ2-5|TRBV7-9
CASSLASGYQETQYF
>.|TRBJ1-5|TRBV27
CASSLHGYNQPQHF
>TRBD1|TRBJ1-4|TRBV4-1
CASSPRRGQGKEKLFF
>TRBD1|TRBJ2-1|TRBV9
CASSLGSSTGPYNEQFF
>.|TRBJ2-7|TRBV7-9
CASSLGRAYEQYF
>.|TRBJ1-4|TRBV9
CASSVAAGTREKLFF
>.|TRBJ2-7|TRBV7-9
CASSLVGFNSHEQYF
>.|TRBJ2-3|TRBV5-6
CASSFLADTQYF
>.|TRBJ2-3|TRBV5-6
CASSLVGDGTDTQYF